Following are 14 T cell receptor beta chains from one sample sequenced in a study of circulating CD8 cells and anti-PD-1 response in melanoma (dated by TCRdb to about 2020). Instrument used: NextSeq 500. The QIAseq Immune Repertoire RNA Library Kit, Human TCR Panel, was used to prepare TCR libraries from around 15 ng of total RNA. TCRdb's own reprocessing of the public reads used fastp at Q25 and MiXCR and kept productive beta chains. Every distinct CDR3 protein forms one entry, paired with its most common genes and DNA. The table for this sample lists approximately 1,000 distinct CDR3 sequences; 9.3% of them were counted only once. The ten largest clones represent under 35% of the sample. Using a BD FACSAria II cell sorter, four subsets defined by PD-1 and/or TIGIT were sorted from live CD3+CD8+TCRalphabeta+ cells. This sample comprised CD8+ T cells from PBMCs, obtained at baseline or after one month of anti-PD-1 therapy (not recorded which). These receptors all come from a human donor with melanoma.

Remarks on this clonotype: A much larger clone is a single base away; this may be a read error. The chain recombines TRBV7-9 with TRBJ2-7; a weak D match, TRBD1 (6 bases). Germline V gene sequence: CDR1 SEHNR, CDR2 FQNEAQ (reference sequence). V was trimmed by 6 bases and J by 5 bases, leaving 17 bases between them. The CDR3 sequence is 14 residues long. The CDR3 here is CASSPNTGLDEQYF. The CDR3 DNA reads TGTGCCAGCAGTCCCAACACAGGGCTGGACGAGCAGTACTTC.

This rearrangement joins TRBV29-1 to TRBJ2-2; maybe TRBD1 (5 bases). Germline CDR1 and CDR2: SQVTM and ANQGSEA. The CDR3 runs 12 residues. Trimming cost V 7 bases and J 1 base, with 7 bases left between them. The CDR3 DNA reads TGCAGCGCTGACAGGAACACCGGGGAGCTGTTTTTT. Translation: CSADRNTGELFF.

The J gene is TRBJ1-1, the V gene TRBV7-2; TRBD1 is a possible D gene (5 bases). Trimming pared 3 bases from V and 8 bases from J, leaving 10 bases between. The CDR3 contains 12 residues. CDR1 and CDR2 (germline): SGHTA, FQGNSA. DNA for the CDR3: TGTGCCAGCAGCTTCCTTTGGACAGAAGCTTTCTTT. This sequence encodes CASSFLWTEAFF. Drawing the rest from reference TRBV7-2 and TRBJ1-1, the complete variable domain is GAGVSQSPSNKVTEKGKDVELRCDPISGHTALYWYRQSLGQGLEFLIYFQGNSAPDKSGLPSDRFSAERTGGSVSTLTIQRTQQEDSAVYLCASSFLWTEAFFGQGTRLTVV.

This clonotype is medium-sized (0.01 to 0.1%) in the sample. The CDR3 protein is CASSFDVGLAGRGELFF. CDR3 nucleotide sequence: TGTGCCAGCAGTTTCGATGTCGGGCTAGCGGGTAGGGGGGAGCTGTTTTTT. This rearrangement joins TRBV27 to TRBJ2-2, with 8 nucleotides matching TRBD2. CDR1 is MNHEY and CDR2 is SMNVEV in the germline V gene (reference sequence). After removal of 3 bases from V and 8 bases from J, the junction contained 14 bases not matched to a gene. This CDR3 region has 17 residues.

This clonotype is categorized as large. The CDR3 here is CSATSRTSGNTDTQYF. For the CDR3, the DNA is TGCAGTGCTACTAGTAGAACTAGCGGGAACACAGATACGCAGTATTTT. The chain recombines TRBV20-1 with TRBJ2-3, with 10 bases aligning to TRBD2. The V segment lost 4 bases and the J segment 2 bases; nucleotides outside the gene matches: 9. Germline values: CDR1 DFQATT, CDR2 SNEGSKA (reference sequence). The CDR3 runs 16 residues.

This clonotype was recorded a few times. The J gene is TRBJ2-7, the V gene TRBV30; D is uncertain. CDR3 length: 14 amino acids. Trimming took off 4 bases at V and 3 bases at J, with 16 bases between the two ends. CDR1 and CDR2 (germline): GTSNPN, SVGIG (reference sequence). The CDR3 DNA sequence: TGTGCCTGGACCCCTTGGAAATTGGGCTACGAGCAGTACTTC. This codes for CAWTPWKLGYEQYF.

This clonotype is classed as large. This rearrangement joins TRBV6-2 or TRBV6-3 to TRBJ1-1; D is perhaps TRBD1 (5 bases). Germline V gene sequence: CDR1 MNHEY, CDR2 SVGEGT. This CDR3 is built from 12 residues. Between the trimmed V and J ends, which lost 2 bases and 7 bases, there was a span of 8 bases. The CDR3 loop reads CASSYETDEAFF. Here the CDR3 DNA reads TGTGCCAGCAGTTACGAGACAGATGAAGCTTTCTTT.

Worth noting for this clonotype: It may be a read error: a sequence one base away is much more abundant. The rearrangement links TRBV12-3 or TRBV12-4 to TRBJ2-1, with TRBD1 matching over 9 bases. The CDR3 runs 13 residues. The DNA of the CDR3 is TGTACCAGCAGTTTGGGGACAGGGAATGAGCAGTTCTTC. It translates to CTSSLGTGNEQFF.

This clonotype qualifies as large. The CDR3 sequence is CASSPRDRGIHEQYF. CDR3 nucleotide sequence: TGTGCCAGCTCACCACGGGACAGGGGTATCCACGAGCAGTACTTC. The rearrangement joins TRBV18 to TRBJ2-7, with TRBD1 matching 10 bases. The trim removed 1 base at V and 5 bases at J, leaving 5 bases unmatched. The CDR3 is 15 residues long. Per the germline V gene, CDR1 is KGHSH and CDR2 is LQKENI.

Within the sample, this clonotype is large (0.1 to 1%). The CDR3 sequence is CASSFQSSYEQYF. For the CDR3, the DNA is TGTGCCAGCAGCTTCCAGAGCTCCTACGAGCAGTACTTC. The rearrangement links TRBV11-1 to TRBJ2-7; D uncertain. CDR3 length equals 13 residues. CDR1 and CDR2 from the germline V gene are SGHAT and FQDESV (reference sequence). Trimming took 3 bases from V and 0 from J, leaving 6 bases between them.

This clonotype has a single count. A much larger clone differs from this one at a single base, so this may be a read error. CDR3 in amino acids: CSATDGGSPYNEQFF. The CDR3, as DNA: TGCAGTGCTACCGACGGGGGCAGCCCCTACAATGAGCAGTTCTTC. This chain joins TRBV20-1 and TRBJ2-1; D may be TRBD1 or TRBD2 (6 bases each). Trimming removed 4 bases from V and 2 bases from J, with 15 bases in between. The CDR3 contains 15 residues. CDR1 is DFQATT, CDR2 SNEGSKA, per germline (reference sequence).

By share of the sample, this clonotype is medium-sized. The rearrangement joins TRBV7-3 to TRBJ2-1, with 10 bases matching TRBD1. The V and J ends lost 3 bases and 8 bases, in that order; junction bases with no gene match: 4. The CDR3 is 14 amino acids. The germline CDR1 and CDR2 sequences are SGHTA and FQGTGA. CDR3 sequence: CASSLTGGGDEQFF. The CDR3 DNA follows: TGTGCCAGCAGCTTGACAGGGGGCGGCGATGAGCAGTTCTTC.

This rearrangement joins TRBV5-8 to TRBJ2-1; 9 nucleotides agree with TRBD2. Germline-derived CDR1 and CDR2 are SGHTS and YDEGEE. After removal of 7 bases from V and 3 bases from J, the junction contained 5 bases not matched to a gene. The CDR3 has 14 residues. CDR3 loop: CASLETSGYNEQFF. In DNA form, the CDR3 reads TGTGCCAGCTTGGAGACTAGCGGCTACAATGAGCAGTTCTTC.

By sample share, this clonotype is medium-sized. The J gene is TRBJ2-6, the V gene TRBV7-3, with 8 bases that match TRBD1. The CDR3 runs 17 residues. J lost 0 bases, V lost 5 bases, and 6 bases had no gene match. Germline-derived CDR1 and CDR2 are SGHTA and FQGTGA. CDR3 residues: CASSLGQGVSGANVLTF. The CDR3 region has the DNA TGTGCCAGCAGCCTAGGACAGGGAGTCTCTGGGGCCAACGTCCTGACTTTC.